This T cell receptor beta chain comes out of a study of control samples from healthy donors and cancer patients. Generated by immunoSEQ multiplex PCR, the TCRdb table keeps only in-frame clones and is missing some. Of roughly 100,000 clones listed, roughly 94% are singletons. The CDR3 is 11 amino acids. Germline V gene sequence: CDR1 SNHLY, CDR2 FYNNEI. With 6 bases removed from V and 1 base from J, the gap between germline ends came to 4 bases. The clonotype originates from a woman aged 18-29 years in good health. The chain joins TRBV2 to TRBJ2-7; the D is unclear. The sequencing input was blood. This CDR3 is CASRGSYEQYF. The CDR3 DNA reads as TGTGCCAGCAGGGGGTCCTACGAGCAGTACTTC.